A selection of T cell receptor beta chains follows, all from one sample in a study of T cell clones after liver transplantation. Sequencing used immunoSEQ multiplex PCR; TCRdb keeps in-frame clones, though not all of them. The sample contains about 72,000 clones, roughly nine tenths of which appear only once. The sample in question was CD4+ T cells from blood, obtained before liver transplant. The origin of the receptors is a human donor who received a liver transplant. The CDR3 runs from the conserved cysteine through the conserved F or W. D genes are given only for firm matches. Some rows have no size entry. The others give once, few or many, or a class for an expanded clone.

-,TRBV7-6,TRBJ2-7,-,CASSSLSGAGLGEQYF,TGTGCCAGCAGCTCCCTTAGCGGAGCGGGCTTAGGCGAGCAGTACTTC
-,TRBV5-4,TRBJ2-2,-,CASSFRGTANTGELFF,TGTGCCAGCAGCTTTCGCGGGACAGCGAACACCGGGGAGCTGTTTTTT
-,TRBV9,TRBJ2-7,-,CASSLSLQDGSYEQYF,TGTGCCAGCAGCTTGTCATTGCAGGACGGCTCCTACGAGCAGTACTTC
-,TRBV18,TRBJ2-1,medium-sized,CASSPTSSYNEQFF,TGTGCCAGCTCACCAACTAGCTCCTACAATGAGCAGTTCTTC
TRBD2,TRBV6-5,TRBJ2-5,-,CASSYLAGGVIETQYF,TGTGCCAGCAGTTATCTGGCGGGAGGCGTGATTGAGACCCAGTACTTC
TRBD1,TRBV5-1,TRBJ1-1,-,CASSLRTGGDTEAFF,TGCGCCAGCAGCCTCCGGACAGGGGGGGACACTGAAGCTTTCTTT
TRBD2,TRBV7-9,TRBJ2-3,-,CASSLVSSGRRSDTQYF,TGTGCCAGCAGCTTAGTCTCTAGCGGGAGACGTTCTGATACGCAGTATTTT
TRBD1,TRBV12-5,TRBJ1-2,-,CASGGTVSYGYTF,TGTGCTAGTGGCGGGACAGTAAGTTATGGCTACACCTTC
TRBD2,TRBV19,TRBJ2-3,-,CASSLGLADTDTQYF,TGTGCCAGTAGTCTAGGACTAGCCGACACAGATACGCAGTATTTT
TRBD1,TRBV19,TRBJ2-1,-,CASSTRTGRSYNEQFF,TGTGCCAGTAGTACAAGGACAGGGCGCTCCTACAATGAGCAGTTCTTC
-,TRBV6-5,TRBJ1-3,once,CASSNTRGNTIYF,TGTGCCAGCAGCAATACCCGGGGAAACACCATATATTTT
TRBD2,TRBV13,TRBJ2-1,-,CASSFRPGTSGRLRGNEQFF,TGTGCCAGCAGCTTCCGACCTGGGACTAGCGGGAGACTTAGGGGGAATGAGCAGTTCTTC
-,TRBV10-3,TRBJ2-3,-,CAISESRGAGDTQYF,TGTGCCATCAGTGAAAGCAGGGGCGCTGGAGATACGCAGTATTTT
TRBD1,TRBV6-5,TRBJ1-2,-,CASSRTGDYGYTF,TGTGCCAGCAGTCGGACAGGGGACTATGGCTACACCTTC
-,TRBV10-3,TRBJ2-1,-,CAISEGEPPEQFF,TGTGCCATCAGTGAGGGGGAGCCCCCTGAGCAGTTCTTC
-,TRBV14,TRBJ1-2,-,CASSQVVRGNGYTF,TGTGCCAGCAGCCAAGTGGTCAGGGGAAATGGCTACACCTTC
TRBD1,TRBV5-1,TRBJ2-3,-,CASTTGELGTDTQYF,TGCGCCAGTACTACAGGGGAATTGGGCACAGATACGCAGTATTTT
-,TRBV29-1,TRBJ1-4,-,CSVGFDSLNEKLFF,TGCAGCGTTGGGTTTGACAGCTTAAATGAAAAACTGTTTTTT
-,TRBV6-6,TRBJ1-2,-,CASSYSRYNYGYTF,TGTGCCAGCAGTTACTCGCGATACAACTATGGCTACACCTTC
-,TRBV27,TRBJ1-3,-,CASSFSGAGNTIYF,TGTGCCAGCAGTTTCTCCGGGGCTGGAAACACCATATATTTT
TRBD2,TRBV7-9,TRBJ2-1,-,CASSPGTSGTNEQFF,TGTGCCAGCAGCCCTGGGACTAGCGGGACGAATGAGCAGTTCTTC
-,TRBV11-2,TRBJ2-7,-,CASSLGYNSYEQYF,TGTGCCAGCAGCTTAGGGTACAACTCCTACGAGCAGTACTTC
-,TRBV7-9,TRBJ1-2,-,CASSLSNYGYTF,TGTGCCAGCAGCTTGTCAAACTATGGCTACACCTTC
TRBD1,TRBV6-1,TRBJ1-2,-,CASRGQGAGNYGYTF,TGTGCCAGCAGGGGACAGGGGGCTGGTAACTATGGCTACACCTTC
-,TRBV19,TRBJ1-4,-,CASSSRGREEKLFF,TGTGCCAGCTCAAGTCGGGGGCGCGAAGAAAAACTGTTTTTT
-,TRBV7-9,TRBJ2-2,few,CASSFTSTGELFF,TGTGCCAGCAGTTTTACTAGCACCGGGGAGCTGTTTTTT
TRBD1,TRBV29-1,TRBJ2-1,once,CSVEDPQGAYEQFF,TGCAGCGTTGAAGATCCGCAGGGGGCCTATGAGCAGTTCTTC
-,TRBV25-1,TRBJ2-5,-,CASSDYQETQYF,TGTGCCAGCAGCGACTACCAAGAGACCCAGTACTTC
-,TRBV5-1,TRBJ2-3,few,CASSLTTASYTQYF,TGCGCCAGCAGCCTAACAACGGCGAGCTATACGCAGTATTTT
-,TRBV21-1,TRBJ2-1,-,CASSNGERAGGRTLIDEQFF,TGTGCCAGCAGCAACGGAGAGCGAGCGGGAGGGCGTACTTTAATTGATGAGCAGTTCTTC
TRBD1,TRBV11-3,TRBJ2-3,-,CASSYGQGWADTQYF,TGTGCCAGCAGCTACGGACAGGGTTGGGCAGATACGCAGTATTTT
-,TRBV5-1,TRBJ2-7,-,CASSSYEQYF,TGCGCCAGCAGCTCCTACGAGCAGTACTTC
TRBD1,TRBV5-1,TRBJ2-7,-,CASRGTGNYEQYF,TGCGCCAGCAGAGGGACAGGGAACTACGAGCAGTACTTC
TRBD2,TRBV28,TRBJ2-4,once,CASSLGGRLGNIQYF,TGTGCCAGCAGTTTAGGCGGGAGGTTGGGAAACATTCAGTACTTC
TRBD1,TRBV10-2,TRBJ1-1,-,CASCRGQETEAFF,TGCGCCAGCTGCAGGGGGCAGGAGACTGAAGCTTTCTTT
TRBD1,TRBV29-1,TRBJ2-7,once,CSVDAGTGGYEQYF,TGCAGCGTTGACGCCGGGACAGGGGGTTACGAGCAGTACTTC